The clone carrying this TCR beta chain appeared a few times. Its antigen is not known. This sample is part of a study of CD8 T cells in ankylosing spondylitis. General study findings and limits: Ankylosing spondylitis blood appeared to be characterized by a TCR beta motif of about 8 highly homologous variants.

V was cut by 6 bases and J by 3 bases, with 14 bases left in between. The CDR3 spans 14 residues. Germline CDR1 MDHEN, CDR2 SYDVKM. TCRdb recomputed calls from the 5' RACE reads with MiXCR, one row per CDR3 protein. The sample contains about 66,000 distinct CDR3 sequences, more than 5.5% of which appear only once. The sequenced sample consisted of synovial fluid, either unsorted or a sorted T cell fraction (not recorded which). The V call is TRBV28, the J call TRBJ1-1, with a tentative D call TRBD1 (5 bases). This clonotype was obtained from a male donor with ankylosing spondylitis. The CDR3 sequence: CASRVLLGDTEAFF. DNA for the CDR3: TGTGCCAGCAGGGTTTTGTTGGGGGACACTGAAGCTTTCTTT.